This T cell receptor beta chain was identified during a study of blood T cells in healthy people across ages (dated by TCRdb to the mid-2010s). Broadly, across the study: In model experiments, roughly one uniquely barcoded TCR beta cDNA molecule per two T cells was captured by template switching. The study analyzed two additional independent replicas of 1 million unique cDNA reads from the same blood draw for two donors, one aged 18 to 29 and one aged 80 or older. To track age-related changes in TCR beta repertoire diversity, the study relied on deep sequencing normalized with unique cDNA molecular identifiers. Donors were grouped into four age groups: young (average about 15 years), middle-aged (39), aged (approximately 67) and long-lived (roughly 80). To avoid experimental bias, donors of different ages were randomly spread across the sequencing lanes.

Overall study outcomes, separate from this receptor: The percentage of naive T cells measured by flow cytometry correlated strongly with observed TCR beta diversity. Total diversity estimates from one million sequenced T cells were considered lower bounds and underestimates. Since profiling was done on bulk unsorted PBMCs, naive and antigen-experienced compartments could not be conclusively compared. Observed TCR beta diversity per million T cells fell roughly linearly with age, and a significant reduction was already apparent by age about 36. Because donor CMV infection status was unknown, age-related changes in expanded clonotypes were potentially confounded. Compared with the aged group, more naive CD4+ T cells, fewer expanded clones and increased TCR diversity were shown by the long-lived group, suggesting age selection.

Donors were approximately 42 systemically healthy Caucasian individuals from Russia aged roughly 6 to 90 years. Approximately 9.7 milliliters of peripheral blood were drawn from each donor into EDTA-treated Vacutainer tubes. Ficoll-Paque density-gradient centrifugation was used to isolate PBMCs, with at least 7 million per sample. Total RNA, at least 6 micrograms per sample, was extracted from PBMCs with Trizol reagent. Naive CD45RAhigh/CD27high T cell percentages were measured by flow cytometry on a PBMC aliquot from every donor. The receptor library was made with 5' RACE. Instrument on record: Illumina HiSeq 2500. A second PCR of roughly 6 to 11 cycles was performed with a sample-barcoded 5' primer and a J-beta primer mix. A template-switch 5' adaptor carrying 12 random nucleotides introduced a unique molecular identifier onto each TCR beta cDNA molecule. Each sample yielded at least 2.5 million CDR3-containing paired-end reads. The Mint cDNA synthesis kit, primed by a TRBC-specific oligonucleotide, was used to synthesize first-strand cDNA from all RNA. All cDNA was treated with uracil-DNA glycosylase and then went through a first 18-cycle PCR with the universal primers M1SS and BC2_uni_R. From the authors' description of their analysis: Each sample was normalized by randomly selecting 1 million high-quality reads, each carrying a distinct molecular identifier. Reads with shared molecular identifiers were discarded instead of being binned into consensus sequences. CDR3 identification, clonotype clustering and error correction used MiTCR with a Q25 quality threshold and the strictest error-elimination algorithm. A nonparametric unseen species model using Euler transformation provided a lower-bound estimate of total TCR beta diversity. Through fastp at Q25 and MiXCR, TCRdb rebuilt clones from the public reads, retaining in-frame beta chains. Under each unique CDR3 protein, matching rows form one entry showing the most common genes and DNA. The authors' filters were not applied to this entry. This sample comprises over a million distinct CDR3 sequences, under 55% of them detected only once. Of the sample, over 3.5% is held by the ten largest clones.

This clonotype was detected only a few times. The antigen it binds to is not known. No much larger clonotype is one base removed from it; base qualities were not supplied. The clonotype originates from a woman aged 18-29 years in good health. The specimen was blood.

The sequence in DNA is TGCGCCAGCAGCTTGGACGGTCAGGCCGGGGAGCTGTTTTTT. It specifies CASSLDGQAGELFF. The rearranged chain carries TRBV5-1 and TRBJ2-2; the D gene cannot be named for sure. CDR1 is given as SGHRS and CDR2 as YFSETQ, both from the germline V gene. CDR3 length: 14 amino acids, cysteine to phenylalanine. The sequence is cut down to CDR3 DNA, 42 bases in frame from base 1. V is reduced by 0 bases and J by 6 bases, leaving a spacing of 9 bases between them.